This T cell receptor beta chain was captured in a study of blood T cells in healthy people across ages. Trimming cost V 5 bases and J 0 bases, with 11 bases left between them. The CDR3 extends over 15 amino acids. It was about 9.4 milliliters of peripheral blood that were drawn from each donor. PCR was performed a second time for 7 to 11 cycles using a sample-barcoded 5' primer and a J-beta primer mix. The authors tagged each cDNA molecule using a template-switch adaptor with 12 random nucleotides. Per sample, CDR3-containing paired-end reads numbered at least 2.5 million. One entry per CDR3 protein, called by TCRdb with MiXCR from the 5' RACE reads. The data show about 1,800,000 distinct CDR3 sequences, with 28% seen just once and 7.7% held by the top ten.

The source material was blood. The chain couples TRBV12-3 or TRBV12-4 to TRBJ1-5; no reliable D call. The TCR originated in a woman aged 30 to 39 in good health. In DNA, the CDR3 is TGTGCCAGCAGTAGTGCAGTCTATAGCAATCAGCCCCAGCATTTT. This translates into CASSSAVYSNQPQHF.